The next 12 T cell receptor beta chains were all read from a single sample in a study of graft-versus-host responses after intestinal transplantation (dated by TCRdb to the early 2020s). Library construction relied on the immunoSEQ multiplex PCR assay. The source is immuneACCESS, and TCRdb retained only in-frame sequences with V and J called. Part of the clones is not carried over; for the studies checked, unresolved V genes explain less than half of this, and the remainder is unexplained. Here the sample has 140,000 or so clones; about nine tenths occur a single time. The top ten constitute about 0.19% of the sample. Explained via the paper, the time point label denotes: cells obtained before transplantation from donor or recipient. No antigen has been assigned to these receptors. Material: unstimulated CD4+ T cells sorted from spleen or lymph node cells, obtained before intestinal transplant. The receptors stem from a human donor who received an intestinal transplant.

This clone was seen only once. V and J are TRBV28 and TRBJ1-3; the D is unclear. With 8 bases removed from V and 4 bases from J, the gap between germline ends came to 12 bases. This CDR3 spans 13 amino acids. Germline CDR1 and CDR2: MDHEN and SYDVKM. CDR3 sequence: CASLRVGGNTIYF. The CDR3 coding sequence is TGTGCCAGCTTAAGGGTAGGCGGAAACACCATATATTTT.

In DNA, the CDR3 is TGTGCCAGCAGCTTGGTAAAGGGGGCATCCTACGAGCAGTACTTC. It translates to CASSLVKGASYEQYF. The chain couples TRBV5-5 to TRBJ2-7, with 7 bases aligning to TRBD1. Trimming at V came to 0 bases and at J to 1 base, leaving 4 bases not matched to a gene. The CDR3 totals 15 residues. CDR1 and CDR2 (germline): SGHKS, YYEKEE (reference sequence).

Only a few counts were recorded for this clone. The V call is TRBV19, the J call TRBJ1-4; D is perhaps TRBD1 (5 bases). The germline V gene has CDR1 LNHDA and CDR2 SQIVND (reference sequence). The V and J ends lost 9 bases and 15 bases respectively, with 17 bases between them. This CDR3 comprises 11 residues. DNA for the CDR3: TGTGCCAGCCGAATACAGGTTGGAGTGTTTTTT. This gives the protein CASRIQVGVFF.

The V and J genes are TRBV11-3 and TRBJ2-2; D perhaps matches TRBD2 (6 bases). The CDR3 sequence is 13 residues long. Per germline, CDR1 SGHNT and CDR2 YENEEA. Trimming stripped 3 bases from V and 12 bases from J, with 14 bases between. CDR3 protein: CASSLEGGGKLFF. The CDR3 DNA follows: TGTGCCAGCAGCTTGGAGGGAGGAGGGAAGCTGTTTTTT.

This chain links TRBV27 with TRBJ2-1, with 8 nucleotides matching TRBD2. V lost 3 bases to trimming and J lost 7 bases; unmatched junction nucleotides: 14. The germline CDR1 and CDR2 sequences are MNHEY and SMNVEV (reference sequence). This CDR3 comprises 17 residues. CDR3 nucleotides: TGTGCCAGCAGTTTTCAGACTAGCGATAGAAATAGGAATGAGCAGTTCTTC. Protein product: CASSFQTSDRNRNEQFF.

The J gene is TRBJ2-2, the V gene TRBV6-5; the D is unclear. V shed 2 bases and J shed 6 bases, with 4 bases lying between them. CDR3 length equals 12 residues. Germline V gene sequence: CDR1 MNHEY, CDR2 SVGAGI. CDR3 bases: TGTGCCAGCAGTTACCGGTCCGGGGAGCTGTTTTTT. Translated: CASSYRSGELFF.

CDR3 nucleotide sequence: TGTGCCAGCAGCTTAGGCGGATACGGACAGGGGGCAAATGGCTACACCTTC. Its translation: CASSLGGYGQGANGYTF. This chain connects TRBV7-2 to TRBJ1-2; 11 bases map to TRBD1. This CDR3 has 17 amino acids. After removal of 1 base from V and 6 bases from J, the junction contained 10 bases not matched to a gene. The germline V gene has CDR1 SGHTA and CDR2 FQGNSA.

The CDR3 reads CASSFNGAAGYTF. The CDR3, as DNA: TGTGCCAGCAGTTTCAATGGGGCGGCGGGCTACACCTTC. This chain joins TRBV27 and TRBJ1-2; perhaps TRBD1 as D (5 bases). The CDR3 sequence is 13 residues long. Trimming stripped 3 bases from V and 8 bases from J, with 13 bases between. Germline loops: CDR1 MNHEY, CDR2 SMNVEV (reference sequence).

The CDR3: CASSMSGTYNEQFF. Here the CDR3 DNA reads TGTGCCAGCAGTATGAGTGGAACATACAATGAGCAGTTCTTC. The V call is TRBV28, the J call TRBJ2-1, with D unresolved. Trimming took off 5 bases at V and 4 bases at J, with 12 bases between the two ends. Germline CDR1 is MDHEN and CDR2 is SYDVKM. This CDR3 is 14 amino acids long.

V is TRBV19 and J is TRBJ2-3; a weak D match, TRBD2 (6 bases). This CDR3 spans 15 amino acids. Germline loops: CDR1 LNHDA, CDR2 SQIVND (reference sequence). The V end lost 10 bases, the J end lost 2 bases, and 19 bases lay between the germline ends. CDR3 loop: CATRDLLGPTDTQYF. The DNA for the CDR3 is TGTGCCACCCGGGACTTGCTCGGACCCACAGATACGCAGTATTTT.

This sequence joins TRBV7-3 and TRBJ2-3, with D unresolved. Germline values: CDR1 SGHTA, CDR2 FQGTGA. Trimming shortened V by 1 base and J by 2 bases, and 10 bases separated the two germline ends. This CDR3 contains 15 residues. The CDR3 DNA sequence: TGTGCCAGCAGCTTAAGTGGCAGCCTCACAGATACGCAGTATTTT. Translation: CASSLSGSLTDTQYF.

The chain recombines TRBV11-3 with TRBJ2-1; perhaps TRBD1 as D (7 bases). The CDR3 totals 17 residues. Germline CDR1 reads SGHNT; CDR2 reads YENEEA. Trimming removed 6 bases at V and 6 bases at J, with 24 bases between. DNA for the CDR3: TGTGCCAGCAGTCCCAAATACCTAAACCAGGGGGGCAATGAGCAGTTCTTC. Translation gives CASSPKYLNQGGNEQFF.